One sample yielded the 3 T cell receptor beta chains listed below, sequenced in a study of blood T cells in healthy people across ages (dated by TCRdb to between 2014 and 2017). Libraries were built with 5' RACE. Sequenced using an Illumina HiSeq 2500. A second about 7 to 11 cycle PCR used a sample-barcoded 5' primer and a J-beta primer mix. TCRdb took the public reads, trimmed them with fastp at Q25, ran MiXCR for clone calling and kept in-frame beta chains. CDR3 protein sequences are deduplicated, and each keeps its most common genes and DNA. Here the sample has 760,000 or so distinct CDR3 sequences; roughly 25% occur a single time. More than 8% of the sample goes to the ten largest clones. This same sample was also taken into another study, of T cells of mothers and their children.

Input material: blood. All receptors derive from a boy aged 5-17 years in good health.

This clonotype has more than one count but fewer than ten. The chain has TRBV5-4 and TRBJ2-1; D gene ambiguous. CDR1 is SGHNT, CDR2 YYREEE, per germline (reference sequence). Trimming removed 5 bases from V and 0 bases from J, with 9 bases in between. The CDR3 totals 14 residues. CDR3 protein: CASSKDNSYNEQFF. The CDR3 DNA reads TGTGCCAGCAGTAAAGACAACTCCTACAATGAGCAGTTCTTC.

As for this clonotype: The missing conserved phenylalanine or tryptophan at the end of this CDR3 makes a read error likely. The chain couples TRBV12-3 or TRBV12-4 to TRBJ1-2, with a weak D call TRBD1 (6 bases). The CDR3 runs 16 residues. DNA for the CDR3: TGCGCCAGCAGTTCCCCGGGGGGGGCTCTGGACTATGGCTACACCCTC. This gives the protein CASSSPGGALDYGYTL.

J is TRBJ1-2 and V is TRBV4-2; TRBD1 matches 8 bases. There are 15 residues in the CDR3. The germline V gene has CDR1 LGHNA and CDR2 YNFKEQ. The ends lost 2 bases at V and 7 bases at J; junction bases unmatched: 9. Here the CDR3 reads CASSQPGQGGGGYTF. CDR3 nucleotides: TGTGCCAGCAGCCAACCCGGACAGGGTGGAGGTGGCTACACCTTC.